These 14 T cell receptor beta chains were all obtained from the same sample, sequenced in a study of T-cell memory formation after mild COVID-19. TCRdb fed the 5' RACE reads into MiXCR, producing one record per CDR3 protein. The sample lists roughly 510,000 distinct CDR3 sequences, around 16% occurring once. Sequencing was performed on PBMCs or a T cell subset sorted from them (not recorded which). The receptors derive from an adult woman who had mild COVID-19 (a few samples of this study predate the infection). Cell type and time point are not known.

The table lists this clonotype with a few counts. This chain links TRBV19 with TRBJ2-2; possibly TRBD1 or TRBD2 for D (6 bases each). The ends were cut back, 6 bases at V and 5 bases at J, with 16 bases in the middle. Germline assignment: CDR1 LNHDA and CDR2 SQIVND (reference sequence). This CDR3 is built from 15 residues. In DNA, the CDR3 is TGTGCCAGTAGGGGGGGACACGCGGGGACCGGGGAGCTGTTTTTT. Its translation is CASRGGHAGTGELFF.

With respect to this clonotype: With a much larger clone just one base away, this may be a read error. The rearrangement uses TRBV7-9 and TRBJ2-7; weak D call: TRBD2 (6 bases). V lost 5 bases, J lost 0 bases, and 11 bases lay in between. Germline values: CDR1 SEHNR, CDR2 FQNEAQ (reference sequence). The CDR3 spans 14 residues. The CDR3 sequence: CASSRDGGSYEQYF. The CDR3 coding sequence is TGTGCCAGCAGCAGGGACGGGGGCTCCTACGAGCAGTACTTC.

In this sample, this clonotype turned up once. This rearrangement joins TRBV18 to TRBJ1-6; 7 positions match TRBD1. The CDR3 length is 17 residues. The V and J ends lost 6 bases and 7 bases, in that order; junction bases with no gene match: 15. Germline values: CDR1 KGHSH, CDR2 LQKENI. The CDR3 DNA sequence: TGTGCCAGCTCTAGGCAGGGGGAGTATTTTGGAAATTCACCCCTCCACTTT. It is translated as CASSRQGEYFGNSPLHF.

This clonotype came up a few times. V and J are TRBV7-2 and TRBJ2-7, with D possibly being TRBD1 or TRBD2 (5 bases each). The CDR3 totals 13 residues. V lost 4 bases to trimming and J lost 6 bases, with 13 bases between them. CDR1 and CDR2 from the germline V gene are SGHTA and FQGNSA. CDR3 DNA sequence: TGTGCCAGCAGCTGGGGACCCCCCCGCGAGCAGTACTTC. It specifies CASSWGPPREQYF.

In this sample, this clonotype turned up a few times. This chain uses TRBV6-5 with TRBJ2-7, with 7 bases lining up with TRBD1. Germline V gene sequence: CDR1 MNHEY, CDR2 SVGAGI. J was trimmed by 5 bases and V by 11 bases; bases with no gene match: 18. The CDR3 extends over 15 amino acids. The CDR3 loop is CACSLARGTVDEQYF. CDR3 nucleotide sequence: TGTGCCTGTAGCCTGGCCAGGGGGACCGTCGACGAGCAGTACTTC.

This clonotype was seen at least ten times. The chain uses TRBV12-3 or TRBV12-4 and TRBJ2-4, with D unclear. The V end lost 5 bases, the J end lost 7 bases, and 6 bases lay between the germline ends. This CDR3 has 11 amino acids. The CDR3 DNA reads TGTGCCAGCAGTCCAAATAACATTCAGTACTTC. Translating it yields CASSPNNIQYF.

This clonotype came up a few times. The chain uses TRBV20-1 and TRBJ2-3; no reliable D call. From germline, CDR1 is DFQATT and CDR2 SNEGSKA (reference sequence). The V end was cut by 3 bases, the J end by 2 bases, with 9 bases between. The CDR3 contains 13 residues. CDR3: CSARTPDTDTQYF. CDR3 sequence (DNA): TGCAGTGCTAGGACACCCGACACAGATACGCAGTATTTT.

The chain is built from TRBV3-1 and TRBJ1-2; 12 bases align to TRBD1. Trimming took 5 bases from V and 4 from J; bases not matched to a gene: 5. This CDR3 comprises 15 residues. Germline CDR1 reads LGHDT; CDR2 reads YNNKEL (reference sequence). The DNA of the CDR3 is TGTGCCAGCAGCGTGGGGACAGGGGGCATCTATGGCTACACCTTC. It is translated as CASSVGTGGIYGYTF.

V and J are TRBV25-1 and TRBJ2-2, with D hard to call. Between the trimmed V and J ends, which lost 8 bases and 2 bases, there was a span of 15 bases. Germline loops: CDR1 MGHDK, CDR2 SYGVNS. There are 15 residues in the CDR3. The CDR3 DNA reads as TGTGCCAGCGCCACGACCCTACGAAACACCGGGGAGCTGTTTTTT. Amino acid sequence: CASATTLRNTGELFF.

This clonotype was recorded a few times. The V and J genes are TRBV20-1 and TRBJ1-2, with 7 bases matching TRBD1. The CDR3 sequence is 14 residues long. CDR1 and CDR2 (germline): DFQATT, SNEGSKA (reference sequence). Trimming took 3 bases from V and 4 from J; bases not matched to a gene: 8. DNA of the CDR3: TGCAGTGCTAGTAGGACAGGTGGCCGCTATGGCTACACCTTC. It translates to CSASRTGGRYGYTF.

This sequence joins TRBV4-3 and TRBJ2-7; 8 bases line up with TRBD2. Trimming removed 0 bases from V and 4 bases from J; junction bases left unmatched: 8. The CDR3 sequence is 16 residues long. CDR1 and CDR2 (germline): LGHNA, YSLEER. CDR3 sequence: CASSQEGVAGSYEQYF. DNA for the CDR3: TGCGCCAGCAGCCAAGAGGGGGTAGCGGGATCTTACGAGCAGTACTTC.

This clonotype was counted only a few times. The chain has TRBV16 and TRBJ2-7; D unresolved. The CDR3 length is 16 residues. Trimming shortened V by 2 bases and J by 2 bases, and 16 bases separated the two germline ends. Germline assignment: CDR1 KGHSY and CDR2 FQNENV. The CDR3 nucleotides are TGTGCCAGCAGCCAAAGTTTTCCTACTACGACCTACGAGCAGTACTTC. Encoded protein: CASSQSFPTTTYEQYF.

In its sample, this clonotype was seen a few times. The CDR3 sequence: CASSRHLTGDYGYTF. CDR3 DNA sequence: TGTGCCAGCAGCCGACACCTCACAGGAGACTATGGCTACACCTTC. This chain connects TRBV12-3 or TRBV12-4 to TRBJ1-2; D might be TRBD1 (5 bases). The CDR3 covers 15 residues. Trimming removed 6 bases at V and 3 bases at J, with 17 bases between.

CDR3 bases: TGCGCCAGCAGCTTGACAGGCGAAAGCTCCTACAATGAGCAGTTCTTC. Translated, it gives CASSLTGESSYNEQFF. The chain combines TRBV5-1 with TRBJ2-1, with a tentative D call TRBD1 (5 bases). Germline V gene data show CDR1 as SGHRS and CDR2 as YFSETQ. Between the trimmed V and J ends, which lost 1 base and 0 bases, there was a span of 11 bases. The CDR3 runs to 16 residues.